This record concerns one TCR beta chain sequence. Its antigen is currently unknown. Clones were sequenced by immunoSEQ multiplex PCR, and TCRdb holds only the in-frame ones, with some missing. Of fewer than 120,000 clones detected, approximately 94% appear once; the ten largest clones hold roughly 3.1%. The source of the sample is a study of T cell responses to AZD1222 COVID-19 vaccine. Broader study findings: Of the AZD1222 recipients, only 5 to 7 were seropositive at baseline. Within unmutated variant regions lay the reported targets of nearly half of spike-specific TCRs. At 160-218 and 743-854, vaccine-associated CD4 TCRs were dominant, and they spanned spike.

The study pooled second doses at about 4 or about 12 weeks. CDR1 MDHEN and CDR2 SYDVKM come from the germline V gene. V was cut by 3 bases and J by 1 base, with 12 bases left in between. The CDR3 is 15 residues long. The starting material was peripheral blood, obtained 28 days after the second AZD1222 dose. This receptor was identified in an adult who received the AZD1222 COVID-19 vaccine. V and J are TRBV28 and TRBJ1-1; perhaps TRBD1 as D (6 bases). This CDR3 is CASSFFRGANTEAFF. Written as DNA, the CDR3 is TGTGCCAGCAGTTTCTTTCGGGGGGCGAACACTGAAGCTTTCTTT.